This TCR beta chain originates from a study of T cell repertoires in cytomegalovirus infection. About the study: Through public TCR beta signatures, both CMV infection and matching HLA type were indicated.

CDR3 length: 16 amino acids. TCRdb ran MiXCR on the reads and lists one entry per CDR3 protein. The table has approximately 550,000 distinct CDR3 sequences, about 15% seen once. The source of this sequence is a human donor in good health (CMV status not recorded). Some clones in this sample may be carry-over from other donors' samples. The chain has TRBV12-3 or TRBV12-4 and TRBJ1-5; D possibly corresponds to TRBD1 (7 bases). The J call may not be correct, given that the DNA end is closer to TRBJ2-3. Sequencing was done on a sample of CD8+ T cells from PBMCs. CDR3 loop: CASSFGQGGINQPQYF. The CDR3, as DNA: TGTGCCAGCAGTTTTGGTCAGGGGGGTATCAATCAGCCCCAGTATTTT.